This T cell receptor (beta chain) was profiled in a study of response to subunit inactivated influenza vaccine. Study results and caveats: With each seasonal influenza vaccination, the authors suggested, few new T cells are recruited.

There are a few counts of this clonotype. Its specificity is unknown. Using its own MiXCR run on the RT-PCR reads, TCRdb lists one record per CDR3 protein. The sample includes hundreds of thousands of distinct CDR3 sequences, approximately 17% seen only once; the top ten take about a tenth. V shed 5 bases and J 6 bases; nucleotides not matched to a gene: 13. There are 16 residues in the CDR3. Germline values: CDR1 MRHNA, CDR2 SNTAGT. The V gene is TRBV6-4, the J gene TRBJ2-1, with 7 bases aligning to TRBD2. The sequences come from PBMCs from blood, collected about 5 days after vaccination. The TCR was taken from a man in his forties or fifties who received an inactivated influenza vaccine. CDR3 in amino acids: CASSRQWGGGTNEQFF. In DNA, the CDR3 is TGTGCCAGCAGTCGCCAGTGGGGGGGGGGTACCAATGAGCAGTTCTTC.